A selection of T cell receptor beta chains follows, all from one sample in a study of spatial heterogeneity in lung cancer. TCRdb used MiXCR to reprocess the 5' RACE reads, holding one entry per CDR3 protein. The sample lists some 52,000 distinct CDR3 sequences, roughly 6.5% occurring once. The material was PBMCs, obtained at surgery. These TCRs come from a female donor with early-stage non-small cell lung cancer. Each CDR3 is given with its conserved first and last residue. A D gene is named only where the DNA matches it firmly. Expanded clones get a size class; other rows say once, few or many, or leave the size out.

DNA: TGTGCCAGCAGCAAAGACCTACAACGGCCCTTT
CDR3: CASSKDLQRPF
D: NA
J: TRBJ2-3
V: TRBV21-1
size: NA

DNA: TGTGCCAGCAGCCTGGACAGGACGAACACCGGGGAGCTGTTTTTT
CDR3: CASSLDRTNTGELFF
D: TRBD1
J: TRBJ2-2
V: TRBV7-9
size: many

DNA: TGTGCCAGCAGTTCTACAGTCAACTATGGCTACACCTTC
CDR3: CASSSTVNYGYTF
D: NA
J: TRBJ1-2
V: TRBV27
size: few

DNA: TGTGCCAGCAGCCCGGTCGGGGGGAACACCGGGGAGCTGTTTTTT
CDR3: CASSPVGGNTGELFF
D: NA
J: TRBJ2-2
V: TRBV7-2
size: NA

DNA: TGTGCCAGCAGTCCCGGACGGGGAACAGAGCAGTACTTC
CDR3: CASSPGRGTEQYF
D: NA
J: TRBJ2-7
V: TRBV27
size: many

DNA: TGTGCCAGCAGCTCTCCTCGGGGAGGGGATTATAACTATGGCTACACCTTC
CDR3: CASSSPRGGDYNYGYTF
D: NA
J: TRBJ1-2
V: TRBV7-2
size: many

DNA: TGTGCCAGTAACTACAATTTGAACACTGAAGCTTTCTTT
CDR3: CASNYNLNTEAFF
D: NA
J: TRBJ1-1
V: TRBV19
size: few

DNA: TGTGCCAGCAGCTTAGGGTCAGGGCCAGGGACCGGGGAGCTGTTTTTT
CDR3: CASSLGSGPGTGELFF
D: NA
J: TRBJ2-2
V: TRBV7-3
size: many

DNA: TGTGCCAGCAGTGTTGGGACGCGGAATTCACCCCTCCACTTT
CDR3: CASSVGTRNSPLHF
D: NA
J: TRBJ1-6
V: TRBV6-4
size: NA

DNA: TGTGCCAGCAGCTTAAACGGGGCCTACGAGCAGTACTTC
CDR3: CASSLNGAYEQYF
D: NA
J: TRBJ2-7
V: TRBV7-8
size: NA

DNA: TGCAGTGCTAATACAGGGGGCGCCTATAATTCACCCCTCCACTTT
CDR3: CSANTGGAYNSPLHF
D: TRBD1
J: TRBJ1-6
V: TRBV20-1
size: many

DNA: TGTGCCAGCAGCCGCTTGGGGGGAACTAGCGTGGATTTT
CDR3: CASSRLGGTSVDF
D: TRBD2
J: TRBJ2-3
V: TRBV4-2
size: many

DNA: TGTGCCACCAGCAGCCCGGGCAGGGGTCAAGAGACCCAGTACTTC
CDR3: CATSSPGRGQETQYF
D: NA
J: TRBJ2-5
V: TRBV15
size: NA

DNA: TGTGCCAGCAGCACCTTGACAGGCGTGAACTATGGCTACACCTTC
CDR3: CASSTLTGVNYGYTF
D: NA
J: TRBJ1-2
V: TRBV28
size: many

DNA: TGTGCCACCAGCCAGACAGGAGGGACCCAGTACTTC
CDR3: CATSQTGGTQYF
D: NA
J: TRBJ2-5
V: TRBV24-1
size: many

DNA: TGTGCCAGCAGACGGACAGGGGGCGGGGATACGCAGTATTTT
CDR3: CASRRTGGGDTQYF
D: TRBD1
J: TRBJ2-3
V: TRBV7-2
size: few

DNA: TGTGCCTGGAGTGTATTCCAGAGCTCTGGAAACACCATATATTTT
CDR3: CAWSVFQSSGNTIYF
D: NA
J: TRBJ1-3
V: TRBV30
size: many

DNA: TGTGCCAGCAGTTTATTCTACGGTTACGAGCAGTACTTC
CDR3: CASSLFYGYEQYF
D: NA
J: TRBJ2-7
V: TRBV27
size: many

DNA: TGCAGCGTCCAAAGGAGGGATGAAGCTTTCTTT
CDR3: CSVQRRDEAFF
D: NA
J: TRBJ1-1
V: TRBV29-1
size: many

DNA: TGTGCCAGCAGTCCTCAGCTAGGGGGTAAAAACATTCAGTACTTC
CDR3: CASSPQLGGKNIQYF
D: NA
J: TRBJ2-4
V: TRBV6-2/TRBV6-3
size: few

DNA: TGTGCCACCAGCAGAGATGGTGGGCAGGTGAGGACCTACGAGCAGTACTTC
CDR3: CATSRDGGQVRTYEQYF
D: NA
J: TRBJ2-7
V: TRBV15
size: many

DNA: TGTGCCAGCAGCCCAATCTTGACAGGGTACAATGAGCAGTTCTTC
CDR3: CASSPILTGYNEQFF
D: TRBD1
J: TRBJ2-1
V: TRBV4-2
size: many

DNA: TGTGCTAGCAGCTTAGTACTAGCTGGAGAGACCCAGTACTTC
CDR3: CASSLVLAGETQYF
D: NA
J: TRBJ2-5
V: TRBV7-7
size: many

DNA: TGCGCCAGCAGCCAAGCTGCTGGGGGGTCGACCTACGAGCAGTACTTC
CDR3: CASSQAAGGSTYEQYF
D: NA
J: TRBJ2-7
V: TRBV4-3
size: NA